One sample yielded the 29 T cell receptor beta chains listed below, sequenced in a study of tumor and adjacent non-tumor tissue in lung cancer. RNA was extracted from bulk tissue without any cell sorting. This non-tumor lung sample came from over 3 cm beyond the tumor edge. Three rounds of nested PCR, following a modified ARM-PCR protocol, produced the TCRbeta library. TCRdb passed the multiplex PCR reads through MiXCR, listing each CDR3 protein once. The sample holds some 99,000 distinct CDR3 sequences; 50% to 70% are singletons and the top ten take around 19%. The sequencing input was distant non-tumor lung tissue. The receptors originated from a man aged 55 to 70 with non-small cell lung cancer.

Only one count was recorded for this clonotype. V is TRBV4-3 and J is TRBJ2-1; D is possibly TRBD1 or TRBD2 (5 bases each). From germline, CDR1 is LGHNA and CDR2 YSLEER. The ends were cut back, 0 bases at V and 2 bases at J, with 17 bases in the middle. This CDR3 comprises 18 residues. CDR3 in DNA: TGCGCCAGCAGCCAAGAGACTGGGGGAGTCGTGACCTACAATGAGCAGTTCTTC. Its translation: CASSQETGGVVTYNEQFF.

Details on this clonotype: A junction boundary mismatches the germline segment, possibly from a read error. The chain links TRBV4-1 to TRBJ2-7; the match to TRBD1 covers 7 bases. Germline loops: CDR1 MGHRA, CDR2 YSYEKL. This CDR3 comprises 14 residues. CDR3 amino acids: CASSRGQEAEEQYF. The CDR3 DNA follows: TGCGCTAGCAGTCGTGGACAGGAGGCTGAAGAGCAGTACTTC.

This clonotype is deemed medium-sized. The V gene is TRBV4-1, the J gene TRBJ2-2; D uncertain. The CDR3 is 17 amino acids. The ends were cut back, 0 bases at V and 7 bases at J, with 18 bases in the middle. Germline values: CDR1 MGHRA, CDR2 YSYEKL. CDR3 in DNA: TGCGCCAGCAGCCAAGATCTGGCGGACCTGTCGGGCGGGGAGCTGTTTTTT. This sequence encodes CASSQDLADLSGGELFF.

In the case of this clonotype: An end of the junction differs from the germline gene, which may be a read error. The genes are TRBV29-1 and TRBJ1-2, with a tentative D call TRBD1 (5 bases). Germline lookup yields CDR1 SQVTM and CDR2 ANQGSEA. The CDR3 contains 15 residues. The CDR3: CSLDGAQTVGYGYAF. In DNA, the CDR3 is TGCAGCCTTGATGGAGCCCAGACAGTAGGCTATGGCTACGCCTTC.

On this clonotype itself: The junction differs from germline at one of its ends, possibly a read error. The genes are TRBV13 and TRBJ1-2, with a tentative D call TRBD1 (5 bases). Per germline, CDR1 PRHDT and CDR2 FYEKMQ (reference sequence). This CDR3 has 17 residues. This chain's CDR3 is CASSQLLQASTGYGYTF. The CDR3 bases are TGTGCCAGCAGCCAGCTCCTACAGGCTTCAACAGGCTATGGCTACACTTTC.

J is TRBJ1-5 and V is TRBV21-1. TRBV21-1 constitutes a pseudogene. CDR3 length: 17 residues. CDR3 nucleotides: TGTGCCAGCAGCAAATTCTGGGCACAGTATAGCAATCAGCCCCATCATTTT. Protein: CASSKFWAQYSNQPHHF.

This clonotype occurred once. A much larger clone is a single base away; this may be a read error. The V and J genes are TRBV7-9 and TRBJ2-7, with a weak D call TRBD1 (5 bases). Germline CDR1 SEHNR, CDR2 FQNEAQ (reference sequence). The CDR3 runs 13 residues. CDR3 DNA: TGTGCCAGCAGCTTATCAGGGTCCTACGAGCAGCACTTC. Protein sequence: CASSLSGSYEQHF.

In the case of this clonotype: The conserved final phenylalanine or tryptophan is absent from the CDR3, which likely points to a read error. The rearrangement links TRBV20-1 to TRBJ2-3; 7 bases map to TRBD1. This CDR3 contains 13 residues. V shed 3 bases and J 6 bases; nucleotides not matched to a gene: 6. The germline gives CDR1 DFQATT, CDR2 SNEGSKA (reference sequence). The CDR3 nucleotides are TGCAGTGCTAGGGGACAGTTTAGCGATACGCAGTATCTT. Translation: CSARGQFSDTQYL.

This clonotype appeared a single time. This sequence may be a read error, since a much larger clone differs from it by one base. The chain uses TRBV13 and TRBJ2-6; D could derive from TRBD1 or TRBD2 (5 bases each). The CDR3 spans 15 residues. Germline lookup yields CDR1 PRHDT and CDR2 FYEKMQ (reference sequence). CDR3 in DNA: TGTGCCAGCAGCTTGAGGGGCTCTGGGCCCAACGTCCTGACTTTC. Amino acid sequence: CASSLRGSGPNVLTF.

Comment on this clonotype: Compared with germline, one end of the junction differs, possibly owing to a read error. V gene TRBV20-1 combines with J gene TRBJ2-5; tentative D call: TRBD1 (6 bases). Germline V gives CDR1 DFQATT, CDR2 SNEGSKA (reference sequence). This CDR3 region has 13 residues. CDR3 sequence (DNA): TGTAGTGCTCCCGTACAGGGACAAGAGACCCAGTACTTC. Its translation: CSAPVQGQETQYF.

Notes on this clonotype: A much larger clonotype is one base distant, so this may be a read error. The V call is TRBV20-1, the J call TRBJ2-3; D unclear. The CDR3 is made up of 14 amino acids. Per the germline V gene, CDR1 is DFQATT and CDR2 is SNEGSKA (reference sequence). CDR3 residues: CSARGRGTTDTKYF. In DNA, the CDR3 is TGCAGTGCTAGAGGGAGAGGAACCACAGATACGAAGTATTTT.

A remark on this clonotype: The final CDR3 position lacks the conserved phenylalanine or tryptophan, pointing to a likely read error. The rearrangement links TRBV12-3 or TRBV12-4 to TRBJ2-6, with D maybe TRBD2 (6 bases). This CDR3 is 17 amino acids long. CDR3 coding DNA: TGTGCCAGCAGTCCTGGGACTTCTGTCTCTAGGGCCAAGGTCCTGACTATC. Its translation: CASSPGTSVSRAKVLTI.

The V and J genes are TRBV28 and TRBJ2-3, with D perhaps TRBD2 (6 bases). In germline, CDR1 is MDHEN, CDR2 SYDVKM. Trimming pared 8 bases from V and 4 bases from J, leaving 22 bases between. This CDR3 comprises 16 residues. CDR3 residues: CASYRPAEGGADTQYF. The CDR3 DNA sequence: TGTGCCAGCTATCGACCAGCGGAGGGCGGAGCAGATACGCAGTATTTT. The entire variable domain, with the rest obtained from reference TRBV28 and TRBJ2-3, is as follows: DVKVTQSSRYLVKRTGEKVFLECVQDMDHENMFWYRQDPGLGLRLIYFSYDVKMKEKGDIPEGYSVSREKKERFSLILESASTNQTSMYLCASYRPAEGGADTQYFGPGTRLTVL.

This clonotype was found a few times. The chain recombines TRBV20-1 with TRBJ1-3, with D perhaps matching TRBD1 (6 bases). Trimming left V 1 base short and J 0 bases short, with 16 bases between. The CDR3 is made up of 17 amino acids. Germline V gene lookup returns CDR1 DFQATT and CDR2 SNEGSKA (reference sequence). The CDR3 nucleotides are TGCAGTGCTAGAGCGATAAAGACAGGCGACTCTGGAAACACCATATATTTT. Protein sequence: CSARAIKTGDSGNTIYF.

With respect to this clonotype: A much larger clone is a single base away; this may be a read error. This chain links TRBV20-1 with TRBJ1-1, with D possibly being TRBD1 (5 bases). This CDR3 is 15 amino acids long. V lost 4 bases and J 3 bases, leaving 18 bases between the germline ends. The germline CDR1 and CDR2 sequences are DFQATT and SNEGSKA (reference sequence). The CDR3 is CSANLLGRVDTEAFF. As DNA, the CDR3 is TGCAGTGCTAATCTCCTCGGCAGGGTGGACACTGAAGCTTTCTTT.

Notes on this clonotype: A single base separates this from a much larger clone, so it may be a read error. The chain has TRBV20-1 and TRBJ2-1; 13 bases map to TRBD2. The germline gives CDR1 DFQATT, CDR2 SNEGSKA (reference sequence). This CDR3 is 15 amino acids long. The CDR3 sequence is CRADRTSGRGDEQFF. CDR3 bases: TGCAGAGCCGATAGGACTAGCGGGAGAGGGGATGAGCAGTTCTTC.

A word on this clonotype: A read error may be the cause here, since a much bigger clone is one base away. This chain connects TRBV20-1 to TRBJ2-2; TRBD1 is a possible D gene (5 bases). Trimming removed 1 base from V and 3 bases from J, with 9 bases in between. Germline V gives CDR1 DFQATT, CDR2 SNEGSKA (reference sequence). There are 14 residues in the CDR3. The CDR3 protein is CSARGTRDTGELFF. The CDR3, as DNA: TGCAGTGCTAGAGGGACAAGGGACACCGGGGAGCTGTTTTTT.

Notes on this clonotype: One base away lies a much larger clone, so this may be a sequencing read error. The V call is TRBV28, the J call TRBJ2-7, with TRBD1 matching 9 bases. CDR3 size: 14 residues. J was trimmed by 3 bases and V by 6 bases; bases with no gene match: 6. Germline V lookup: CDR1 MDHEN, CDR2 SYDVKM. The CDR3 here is CASRQGASIYEQYF. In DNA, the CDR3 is TGTGCCAGCAGACAGGGGGCCTCTATCTACGAGCAGTACTTC.

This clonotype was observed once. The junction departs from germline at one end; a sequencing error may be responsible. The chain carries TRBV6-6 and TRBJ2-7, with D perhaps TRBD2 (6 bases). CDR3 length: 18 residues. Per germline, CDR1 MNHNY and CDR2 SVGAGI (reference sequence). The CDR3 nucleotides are TGCGCCAGCAGTTACGGAGGAGCCGGGACCAGGAGGGAAAACGAGCAGTACTTC. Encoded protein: CASSYGGAGTRRENEQYF.

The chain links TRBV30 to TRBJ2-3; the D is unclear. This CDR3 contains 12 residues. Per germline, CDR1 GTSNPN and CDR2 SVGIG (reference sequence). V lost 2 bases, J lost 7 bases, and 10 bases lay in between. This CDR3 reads CAWSPTRYTQYF. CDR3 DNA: TGTGCCTGGAGTCCCACGCGCTATACGCAGTATTTT.

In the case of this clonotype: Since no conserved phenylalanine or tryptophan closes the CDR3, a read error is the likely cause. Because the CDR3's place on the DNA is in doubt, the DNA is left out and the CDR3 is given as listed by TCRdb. The CDR3 protein is CASNPLAGGYTELFI. The V gene is TRBV11-2, the J gene TRBJ2-1; TRBD2, the table's D call, lacks a check against the DNA. The CDR3 is 15 residues long, ends included. Germline V gene lookup returns CDR1 SGHAT and CDR2 FQNNGV.

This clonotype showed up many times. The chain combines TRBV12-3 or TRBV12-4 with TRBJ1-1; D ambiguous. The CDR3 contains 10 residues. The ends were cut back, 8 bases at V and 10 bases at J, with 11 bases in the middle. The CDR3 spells CASFRERAFF. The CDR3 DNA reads TGTGCCAGCTTCCGGGAAAGAGCTTTCTTT.

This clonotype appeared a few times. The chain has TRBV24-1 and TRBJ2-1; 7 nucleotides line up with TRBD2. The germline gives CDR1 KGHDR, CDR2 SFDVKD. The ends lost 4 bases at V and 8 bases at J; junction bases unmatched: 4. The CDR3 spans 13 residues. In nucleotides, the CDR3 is TGTGCCACCAGTGACCCAGGACTAGATGAGCAGTTCTTC. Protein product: CATSDPGLDEQFF.

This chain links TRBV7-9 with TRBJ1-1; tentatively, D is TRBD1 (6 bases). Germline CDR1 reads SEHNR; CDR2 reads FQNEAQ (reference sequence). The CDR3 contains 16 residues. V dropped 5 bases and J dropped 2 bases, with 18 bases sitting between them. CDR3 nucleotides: TGTGCCAGCAGCGGGGGGGGCAGCCAGATAAACACTGAAGCTTTCTTT. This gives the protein CASSGGGSQINTEAFF.

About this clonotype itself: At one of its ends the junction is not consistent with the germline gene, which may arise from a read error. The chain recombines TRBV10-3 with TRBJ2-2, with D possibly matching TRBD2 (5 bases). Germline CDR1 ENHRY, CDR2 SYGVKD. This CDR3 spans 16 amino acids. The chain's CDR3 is CAISGVTHANTVELFF. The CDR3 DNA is TGTGCCATCAGCGGGGTTACACACGCGAACACCGTGGAGCTGTTTTTT.

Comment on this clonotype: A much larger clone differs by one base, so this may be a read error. As DNA, the CDR3 is TGTGCCAGCAGCCCGAGGACATGGTTCGGCTACACCTTC. Residues: CASSPRTWFGYTF. The gene calls are TRBV7-9 and TRBJ1-2, with D perhaps matching TRBD1 (5 bases). Germline lookup yields CDR1 SEHNR and CDR2 FQNEAQ (reference sequence). The germline V and J ends were trimmed by 5 bases and 8 bases, with 15 bases remaining between them. The CDR3 consists of 13 residues.

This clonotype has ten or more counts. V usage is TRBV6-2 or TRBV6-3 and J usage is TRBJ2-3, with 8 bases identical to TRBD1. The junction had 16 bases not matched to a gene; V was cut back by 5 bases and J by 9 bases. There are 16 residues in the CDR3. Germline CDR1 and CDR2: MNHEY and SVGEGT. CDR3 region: CASSAGQGLPQITQYF. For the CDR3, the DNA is TGTGCCAGCAGTGCAGGACAGGGTCTCCCACAGATCACGCAGTATTTT.

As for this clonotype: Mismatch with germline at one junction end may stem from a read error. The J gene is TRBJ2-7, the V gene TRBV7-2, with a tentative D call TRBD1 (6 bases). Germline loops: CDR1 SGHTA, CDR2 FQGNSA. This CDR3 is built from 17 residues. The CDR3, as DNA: TGTGTCAGCAGCCCCGAGACAGGACGTGCTTTCTCCTACGAGCAGTACTTC. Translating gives CVSSPETGRAFSYEQYF. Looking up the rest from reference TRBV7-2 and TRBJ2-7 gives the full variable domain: GAGVSQSPSNKVTEKGKDVELRCDPISGHTALYWYRQSLGQGLEFLIYFQGNSAPDKSGLPSDRFSAERTGGSVSTLTIQRTQQEDSAVYLCVSSPETGRAFSYEQYFGPGTRLTVT.

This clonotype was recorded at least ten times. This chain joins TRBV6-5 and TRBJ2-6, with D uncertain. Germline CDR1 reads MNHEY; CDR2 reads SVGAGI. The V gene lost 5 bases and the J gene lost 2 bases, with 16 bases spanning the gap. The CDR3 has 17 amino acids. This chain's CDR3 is CASSPRHPGAGANVLTF. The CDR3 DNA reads TGTGCCAGCAGTCCCAGACACCCTGGGGCTGGGGCCAACGTCCTGACTTTC.